Presented here are 8 T cell receptor beta chains from one specimen sequenced in a study of cytomegalovirus exposure and HLA in healthy donors. Primers included in the PCR were 60 Vbeta and 13 Jbeta primers. The table came from immunoSEQ multiplex PCR; TCRdb's copy has only in-frame clones and leaves some out. Of some 100,000 clones listed, approximately 75% are singletons. Sequences were obtained from PBMCs. These receptor sequences come from a woman aged 70 to 79 in good health and CMV-seropositive.

The V and J genes are TRBV6-5 and TRBJ2-3, with a weak D call TRBD1 (6 bases). CDR3 length: 15 amino acids. V was pared by 6 bases and J by 3 bases, with 16 bases between. CDR1 MNHEY and CDR2 SVGAGI come from the germline V gene. Here the CDR3 reads CASSFLGAGTDTQYF. The DNA of the CDR3 is TGTGCCAGCAGCTTTCTGGGGGCTGGGACAGATACGCAGTATTTT.

The V gene is TRBV9, the J gene TRBJ2-1; 11 nucleotides agree with TRBD2. The junction had 9 bases not matched to a gene; V was cut back by 4 bases and J by 6 bases. Germline CDR1 is SGDLS and CDR2 is YYNGEE. The CDR3 is made up of 16 amino acids. CDR3 sequence reads: CASSLLGLAGGNEQFF. The CDR3 coding sequence is TGTGCCAGCAGCCTACTGGGGCTAGCGGGAGGCAATGAGCAGTTCTTC.

The chain employs TRBV5-1 and TRBJ2-3, with 8 bases identical to TRBD2. The CDR3 loop spans 14 amino acids. The J segment lost 4 bases and the V segment lost 5 bases, leaving 6 bases of the junction unmatched. Germline V lookup: CDR1 SGHRS, CDR2 YFSETQ. CDR3 in amino acids: CASRLAARPDTQYF. For the CDR3, the DNA is TGCGCCAGCAGACTAGCGGCGCGGCCAGATACGCAGTATTTT.

The chain employs TRBV5-6 and TRBJ1-3; D call uncertain. CDR1 and CDR2 from the germline V gene are SGHDT and YYEEEE. The CDR3 covers 11 residues. Trimming removed 1 base from V and 7 bases from J, with 3 bases in between. The CDR3 nucleotides read TGTGCCAGCAGCTTGCAGAACACCATATATTTT. Protein sequence: CASSLQNTIYF.

The chain combines TRBV4-2 with TRBJ2-5; TRBD2 matches 9 bases. CDR1 and CDR2 from the germline V gene are LGHNA and YNFKEQ. With 2 bases clipped from V and 1 base from J, the junction kept 2 bases outside the gene matches. The CDR3 runs 15 residues. The CDR3 protein is CASSQPSGVQETQYF. CDR3 bases: TGTGCCAGCAGCCAACCTAGCGGGGTCCAAGAGACCCAGTACTTC.

This rearrangement joins TRBV11-3 to TRBJ2-3, with TRBD1 matching over 9 bases. The CDR3 is 15 residues long. With V trimmed by 4 bases and J by 2 bases, 4 bases remained unmatched. CDR1 is SGHNT and CDR2 is YENEEA in the germline V gene. CDR3 sequence: CASSWGQGPTDTQYF. As DNA, the CDR3 is TGTGCCAGCAGCTGGGGACAGGGCCCCACAGATACGCAGTATTTT.

This chain links TRBV7-2 with TRBJ2-5; TRBD1 might be the D (7 bases). Trimming pared 5 bases from V and 4 bases from J, leaving 11 bases between. Germline V gene lookup returns CDR1 SGHTA and CDR2 FQGNSA. The CDR3 runs to 13 residues. CDR3: CASSRQGGETQYF. The CDR3 region has the DNA TGTGCCAGCAGCCGACAGGGAGGAGAGACCCAGTACTTC.

J is TRBJ1-4 and V is TRBV7-9, with 10 bases lining up with TRBD1. The CDR3 spans 13 residues. Germline CDR1 and CDR2: SEHNR and FQNEAQ (reference sequence). Trimming cost V 4 bases and J 8 bases; bases outside gene matches: 1. The CDR3 region is CASSWTGGEKLFF. CDR3 nucleotides: TGTGCCAGCAGCTGGACAGGGGGGGAAAAACTGTTTTTT.